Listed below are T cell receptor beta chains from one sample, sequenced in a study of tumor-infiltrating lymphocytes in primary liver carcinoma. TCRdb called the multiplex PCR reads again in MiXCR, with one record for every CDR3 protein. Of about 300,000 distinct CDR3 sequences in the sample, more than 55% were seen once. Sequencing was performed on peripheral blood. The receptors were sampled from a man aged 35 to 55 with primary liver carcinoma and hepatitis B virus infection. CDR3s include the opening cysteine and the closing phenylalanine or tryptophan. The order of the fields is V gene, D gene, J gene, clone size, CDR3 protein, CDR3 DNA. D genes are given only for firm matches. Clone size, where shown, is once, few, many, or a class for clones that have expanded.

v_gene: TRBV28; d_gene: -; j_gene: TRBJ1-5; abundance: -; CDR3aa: CASSLGGGNQPQRF; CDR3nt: TGTGCCAGCAGTCTAGGTGGGGGCAATCAGCCCCAGCGTTTT
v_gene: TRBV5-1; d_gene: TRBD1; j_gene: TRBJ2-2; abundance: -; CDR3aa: CPSSWDRADTGELFF; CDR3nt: TGCCCCAGCAGTTGGGACAGGGCGGACACCGGGGAGCTGTTTTTT
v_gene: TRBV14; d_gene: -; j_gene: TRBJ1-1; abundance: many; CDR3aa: CASSQSLGLAEAFF; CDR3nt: TGTGCCAGCAGCCAATCCTTGGGGTTGGCTGAAGCTTTCTTT
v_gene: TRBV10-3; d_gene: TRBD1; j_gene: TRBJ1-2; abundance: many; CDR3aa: CASGDRGALGYTF; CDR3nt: TGTGCCAGCGGGGACAGGGGCGCTCTCGGCTACACCTTC
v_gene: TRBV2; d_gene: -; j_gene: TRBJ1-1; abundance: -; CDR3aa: CTSSEGANTEAFF; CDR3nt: TGTACCAGCAGTGAAGGGGCGAACACTGAAGCTTTCTTT
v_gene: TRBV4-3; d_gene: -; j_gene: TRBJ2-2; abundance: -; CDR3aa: CAGSQDWHGELFF; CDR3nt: TGCGCCGGCAGCCAAGATTGGCACGGGGAGCTGTTTTTT
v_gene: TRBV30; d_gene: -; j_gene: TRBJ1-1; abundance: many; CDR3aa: CAWSVIANTEAFF; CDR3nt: TGTGCCTGGAGTGTGATAGCGAACACTGAAGCTTTCTTT
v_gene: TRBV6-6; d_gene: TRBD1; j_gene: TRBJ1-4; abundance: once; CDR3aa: CASSLQGAEEKLFF; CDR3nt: TGTGCCAGCAGTTTACAGGGGGCAGAGGAAAAACTGTTTTTT
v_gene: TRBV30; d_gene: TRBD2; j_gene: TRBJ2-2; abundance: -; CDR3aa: CAWRKIAGRYTGELFF; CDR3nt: TGTGCCTGGAGAAAGATAGCGGGCCGTTACACCGGGGAGCTGTTTTTT
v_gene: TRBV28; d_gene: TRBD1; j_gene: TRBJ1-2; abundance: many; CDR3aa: CASSSGQGARYGYTF; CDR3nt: TGTGCCAGCAGTTCCGGACAGGGGGCTAGGTATGGCTACACCTTC
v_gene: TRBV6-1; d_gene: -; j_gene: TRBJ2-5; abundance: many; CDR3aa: CASTPSWGSQETQYF; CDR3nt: TGTGCCAGCACCCCCTCTTGGGGGAGTCAAGAGACCCAGTACTTC
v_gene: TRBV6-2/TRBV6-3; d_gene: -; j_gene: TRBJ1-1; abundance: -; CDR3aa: CVSGYGNTEAFF; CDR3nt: TGTGTCAGCGGTTACGGAAACACTGAAGCTTTCTTT
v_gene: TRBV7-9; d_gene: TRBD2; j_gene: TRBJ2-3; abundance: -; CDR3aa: CASSPWVAGTTDTQYF; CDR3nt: TGTGCCAGCAGCCCTTGGGTAGCGGGTACCACAGATACGCAGTATTTT
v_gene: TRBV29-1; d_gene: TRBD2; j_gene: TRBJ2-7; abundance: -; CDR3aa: CSVVNGRAYEQYF; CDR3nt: TGCAGCGTTGTTAACGGGAGGGCCTACGAGCAGTACTTC
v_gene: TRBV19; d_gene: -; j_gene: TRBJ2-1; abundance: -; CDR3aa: CASSIGGDRRGEQFF; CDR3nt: TGTGCCAGTAGTATAGGGGGGGACCGCCGGGGTGAGCAGTTCTTC
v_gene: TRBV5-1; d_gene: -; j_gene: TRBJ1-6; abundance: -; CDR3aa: CASSSDGGSNSPLHF; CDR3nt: TGCGCCAGCAGCTCGGACGGGGGATCCAATTCACCCCTCCACTTT
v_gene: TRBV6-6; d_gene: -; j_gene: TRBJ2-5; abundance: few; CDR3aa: CASSPNRIGTQYF; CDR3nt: TGTGCCAGTAGCCCGAACAGGATTGGGACCCAGTACTTC
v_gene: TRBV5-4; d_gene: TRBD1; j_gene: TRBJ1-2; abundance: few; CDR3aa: CASSVGQGVHYGYTF; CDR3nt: TGTGCCAGCAGCGTCGGACAGGGGGTTCACTATGGCTACACCTTC
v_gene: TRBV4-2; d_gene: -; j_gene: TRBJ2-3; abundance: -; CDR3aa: CANSQPRTDYTDTQYF; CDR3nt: TGTGCCAACAGCCAGCCGCGGACAGATTACACAGATACGCAGTATTTT
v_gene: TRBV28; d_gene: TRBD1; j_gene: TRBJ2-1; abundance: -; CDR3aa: CASSVPGQGNNEQFF; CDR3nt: TGTGCCAGCAGCGTCCCGGGACAGGGTAACAATGAGCAGTTCTTC
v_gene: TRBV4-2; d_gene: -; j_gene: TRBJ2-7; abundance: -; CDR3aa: CASSRWDGDYEQYF; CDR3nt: TGTGCCAGCAGCCGATGGGACGGAGACTACGAGCAGTACTTC
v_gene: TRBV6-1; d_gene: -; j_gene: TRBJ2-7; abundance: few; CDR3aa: CASSAGPNYEQYF; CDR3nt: TGTGCCAGCAGCGCCGGCCCCAACTACGAGCAGTACTTC
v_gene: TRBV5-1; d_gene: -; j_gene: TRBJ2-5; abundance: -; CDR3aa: CASSYGIGAIKETQYF; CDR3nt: TGCGCCAGCAGCTACGGGATTGGGGCAATTAAAGAGACCCAGTACTTC
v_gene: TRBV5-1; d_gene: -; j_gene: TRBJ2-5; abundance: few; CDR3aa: CASSYTETQYF; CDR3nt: TGCGCCAGCAGCTATACGGAGACCCAGTACTTC
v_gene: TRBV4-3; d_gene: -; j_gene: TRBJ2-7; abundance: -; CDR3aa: CASSQDAGRMAAYEQYF; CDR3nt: TGTGCCAGCAGCCAAGATGCAGGCCGGATGGCCGCCTACGAGCAGTACTTC
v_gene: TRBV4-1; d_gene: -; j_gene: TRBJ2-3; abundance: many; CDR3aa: CASSQDDASWDTQYF; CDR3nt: TGCGCCAGCAGCCAAGACGACGCCTCATGGGATACGCAGTATTTT
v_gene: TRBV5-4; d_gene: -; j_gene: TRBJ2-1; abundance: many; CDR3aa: CASSLFGQASYNEQFF; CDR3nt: TGTGCCAGCAGCTTGTTTGGTCAGGCGTCCTACAATGAGCAGTTCTTC
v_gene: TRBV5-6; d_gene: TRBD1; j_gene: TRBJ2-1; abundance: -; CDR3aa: CASSGTGQGLAYNEQFF; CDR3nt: TGTGCCAGCAGCGGGACAGGGCAAGGGTTGGCATACAATGAGCAGTTCTTC
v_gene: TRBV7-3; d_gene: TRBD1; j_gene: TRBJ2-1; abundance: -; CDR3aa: CASSPGTGSGNEKFF; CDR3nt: TGTGCTAGCAGCCCAGGGACAGGGAGTGGGAATGAGAAGTTCTTC
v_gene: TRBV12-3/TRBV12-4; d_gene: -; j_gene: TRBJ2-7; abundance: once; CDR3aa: CASTKGGQFCEQYF; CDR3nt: TGTGCCAGCACCAAGGGGGGACAGTTCTGCGAGCAGTACTTC
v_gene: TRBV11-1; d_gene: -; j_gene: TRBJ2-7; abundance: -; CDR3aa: CASSLEASGSGELYF; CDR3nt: TGTGCCAGCAGCTTAGAGGCTTCAGGTTCGGGAGAGCTGTACTTC
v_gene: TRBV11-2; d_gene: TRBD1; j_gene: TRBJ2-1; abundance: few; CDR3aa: CASSPDRGSEQFF; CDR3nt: TGTGCCAGCAGCCCCGACAGGGGGAGTGAGCAGTTCTTC
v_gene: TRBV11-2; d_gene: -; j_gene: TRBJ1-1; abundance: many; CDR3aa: CASSLGTGRTEAFF; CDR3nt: TGTGCCAGCAGCTTAGGAACAGGAAGGACTGAAGCTTTCTTT
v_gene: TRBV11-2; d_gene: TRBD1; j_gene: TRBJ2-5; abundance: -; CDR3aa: CTRSPRQGRETQYF; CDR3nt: TGTACCCGCAGCCCCAGACAGGGAAGGGAGACCCAGTACTTC
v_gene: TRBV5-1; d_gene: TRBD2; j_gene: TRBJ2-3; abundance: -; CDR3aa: CASSLGASGGDTQYF; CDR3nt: TGCGCCAGCAGCTTGGGGGCTAGCGGAGGAGATACGCAGTATTTT
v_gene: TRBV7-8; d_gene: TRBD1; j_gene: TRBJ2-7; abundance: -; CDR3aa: CASSLAGGYEQYF; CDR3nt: TGTGCCAGCAGCTTGGCAGGGGGCTACGAGCAGTACTTC
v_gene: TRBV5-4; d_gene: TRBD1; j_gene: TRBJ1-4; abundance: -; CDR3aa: CTSSSGGTGGVAYEKLFF; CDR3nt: TGTACCAGCAGCTCAGGGGGGACAGGGGGCGTGGCATATGAAAAACTGTTTTTT
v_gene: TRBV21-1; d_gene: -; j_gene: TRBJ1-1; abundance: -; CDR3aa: CASSKDAGPAVNTEAFF; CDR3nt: TGTGCCAGTAGCAAAGATGCAGGTCCGGCAGTGAACACTGAAGCTTTCTTT
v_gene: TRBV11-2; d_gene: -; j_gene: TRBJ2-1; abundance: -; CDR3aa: CASIPSSYNEQFF; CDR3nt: TGTGCCAGCATCCCTAGCTCCTACAATGAGCAGTTCTTC
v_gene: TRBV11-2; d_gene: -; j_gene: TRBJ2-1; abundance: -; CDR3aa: CASSLVLLPYNERFF; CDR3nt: TGTGCCAGCAGCTTAGTCCTCCTCCCCTACAATGAGCGGTTCTTC
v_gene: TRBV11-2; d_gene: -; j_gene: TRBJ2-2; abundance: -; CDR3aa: CASSPQGSGELSF; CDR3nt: TGTGCCAGCAGCCCACAGGGTTCCGGGGAGCTGTCTTTT
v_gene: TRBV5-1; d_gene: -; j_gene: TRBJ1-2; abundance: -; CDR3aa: CASSLAAASGYTF; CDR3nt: TGCGCCAGCAGCTTGGCGGCAGCAAGTGGCTACACCTTC
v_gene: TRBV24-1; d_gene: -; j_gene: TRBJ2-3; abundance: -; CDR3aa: CATSDGASSTDTQYF; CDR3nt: TGTGCCACCAGTGATGGGGCTAGCAGCACAGATACGCAGTATTTT
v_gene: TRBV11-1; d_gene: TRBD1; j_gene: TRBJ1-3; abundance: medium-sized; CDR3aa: CASSFGTANTIYF; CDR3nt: TGTGCCAGCAGCTTCGGGACAGCAAACACCATATATTTT
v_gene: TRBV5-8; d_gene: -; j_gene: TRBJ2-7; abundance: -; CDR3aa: CASSLVSTHEQYF; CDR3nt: TGTGCCAGCAGCTTGGTCAGCACCCACGAGCAGTACTTC
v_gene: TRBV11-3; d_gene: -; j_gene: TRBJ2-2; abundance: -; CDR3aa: CASNSSTGELFF; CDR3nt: TGTGCCAGCAACTCAAGCACCGGGGAGCTGTTTTTT
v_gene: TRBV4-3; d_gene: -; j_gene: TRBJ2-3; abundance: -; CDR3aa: CASSQDGGYSTDTQYF; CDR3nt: TGCGCCAGCAGCCAAGACGGCGGATACTCCACAGATACTCAGTATTTT
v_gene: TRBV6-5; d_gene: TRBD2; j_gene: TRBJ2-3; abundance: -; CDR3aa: CASSPGTSGRLTDTQYF; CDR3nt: TGTGCCAGTAGTCCCGGGACTAGCGGGAGGCTCACAGATACGCAGTATTTT
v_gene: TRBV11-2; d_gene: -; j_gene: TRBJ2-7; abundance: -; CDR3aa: CAGSLMRSEPGRGQYF; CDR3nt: TGTGCCGGTAGCTTAATGCGGAGCGAACCGGGCAGGGGGCAGTACTTC
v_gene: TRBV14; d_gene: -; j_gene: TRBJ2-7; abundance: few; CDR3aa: CASSSHGTLYSYEQYF; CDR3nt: TGTGCCAGCAGCTCTCACGGGACACTATACTCCTACGAGCAGTACTTC
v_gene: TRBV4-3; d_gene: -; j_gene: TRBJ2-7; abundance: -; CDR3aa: CASSQARDSSYEQYF; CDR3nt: TGCGCCAGCAGCCAAGCGCGTGACTCCTCCTACGAGCAGTATTTC
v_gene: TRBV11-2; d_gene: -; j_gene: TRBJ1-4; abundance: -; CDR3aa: CPSSETWGEKLFF; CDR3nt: TGTCCCAGCAGCGAGACATGGGGTGAAAAACTGTTTTTT